This T cell receptor (beta chain) was retrieved from a study of identifying expanded T cells in peripheral blood. The study, taken as a whole, reports: About 1.3 clones differed between technical replicates, versus approximately 16 and 20 over time. Across healthy donors, higher total template counts meant significantly greater approximately two-week count variance.

Regarding this clone: Its antigen is as yet unknown.

TCRdb's table, derived via immunoSEQ multiplex PCR, lists solely in-frame clones and lacks some. The table lists around 100,000 clones, approximately 90% of them singletons. No infections or other immune events were documented during collection. Sequenced input: blood. This TCR was sampled from a person aged 18 to 75 in good health.

The CDR3 region has the DNA TGTGCCAGCAGTTCCACGACAGACTATGGCTACACCTTC. It specifies CASSSTTDYGYTF. This chain joins TRBV6-6 and TRBJ1-2; D may be TRBD1 (5 bases). The ends were cut back, 4 bases at V and 3 bases at J, with 9 bases in the middle. This CDR3 is 13 amino acids long. Germline values: CDR1 MNHNY, CDR2 SVGAGI (reference sequence).